This T cell receptor beta chain was recorded in a study of early T cells in non-severe SARS-CoV-2 infection. In the study overall: Chains stayed unpaired after sequencing of bulk RNA from unsorted whole blood. Overall study results and limits: Reliance on VDJdb matching favored anti-spike CD8 responses; private and CD4 specificities were missed.

Researchers tagged individual cDNA molecules with unique molecular identifiers. TCRdb itself ran the 5' RACE reads through MiXCR, one entry per CDR3 protein. This table holds tens of thousands of distinct CDR3 sequences, 7.5% to 10% found once. This CDR3 has 12 residues. V was pared by 7 bases and J by 5 bases, with 9 bases between. CDR1 MDHEN and CDR2 SYDVKM come from the germline V gene. In this sample, this clonotype turned up many times. Its antigen is not known. The chain links TRBV28 to TRBJ1-5; tentatively, D is TRBD1 (6 bases). Material: whole blood. The receptor was derived from an adult who was a healthcare worker with PCR-confirmed SARS-CoV-2 infection or an uninfected control (not recorded which). CDR3 loop: CASTPGDQPQHF. CDR3 coding DNA: TGTGCCAGCACACCAGGGGATCAGCCCCAGCATTTT.